Below are 24 T cell receptor beta chains sequenced from a single sample in a study of T-cell memory formation after mild COVID-19. TCRdb reanalysed the 5' RACE reads using MiXCR and keeps one entry per CDR3 protein. This table holds roughly 170,000 distinct CDR3 sequences, around a sixth found once. The specimen sequenced was PBMCs or a T cell subset sorted from them (not recorded which). Every receptor here comes from a man between 18 and 29 years old who had mild COVID-19 (a few samples of this study predate the infection). Cell type and time point are not known.

The V call is TRBV4-3, the J call TRBJ1-6; D unclear. The CDR3 loop spans 16 amino acids. Germline V gene lookup returns CDR1 LGHNA and CDR2 YSLEER. Trimming took 0 bases from V and 6 from J, leaving 12 bases between them. For the CDR3, the DNA is TGCGCCAGCAGCCAAGAAGTGGCCAGGCTTAATTCACCCCTCCACTTT. Encoded protein: CASSQEVARLNSPLHF.

The J gene is TRBJ2-7, the V gene TRBV6-2 or TRBV6-3; 8 positions agree with TRBD2. The CDR3 is 15 amino acids. Germline V gene sequence: CDR1 MNHEY, CDR2 SVGEGT. V dropped 4 bases and J dropped 6; count of bases not matched to a gene: 11. The CDR3 bases are TGTGCCAGCAGTTTCCCTGGGACTAGTTACGCCGAGCAGTACGTC. Amino acid sequence: CASSFPGTSYAEQYV.

This clonotype was counted between two and nine times. The V gene is TRBV12-3 or TRBV12-4, the J gene TRBJ1-4; 7 nucleotides line up with TRBD1. The CDR3 extends over 12 amino acids. J lost 3 bases, V lost 10 bases, and 2 bases had no gene match. CDR3 region: CAKGTANEKLFF. CDR3 DNA: TGTGCCAAAGGGACAGCTAATGAAAAACTGTTTTTT.

This clonotype came up a few times. V is TRBV10-3 and J is TRBJ2-2; D unresolved. The V and J ends lost 0 bases and 5 bases respectively, with 10 bases between them. Per the germline V gene, CDR1 is ENHRY and CDR2 is SYGVKD. The CDR3 runs 15 residues. The CDR3 DNA reads as TGTGCCATCAGTGAGTCGAGGTTGACGACCGGGGAGCTGTTTTTT. Amino acid sequence: CAISESRLTTGELFF.

This clonotype was counted at least ten times. The chain couples TRBV12-3 or TRBV12-4 to TRBJ2-3, with 14 bases matching TRBD2. V was pared by 6 bases and J by 8 bases, with 10 bases of the junction left unmatched. The CDR3 has 16 amino acids. The CDR3: CASSSRTSGGRGTQYF. In DNA, the CDR3 is TGTGCCAGCAGCTCCCGGACTAGCGGGGGGCGGGGTACGCAGTATTTT.

The J gene is TRBJ2-1, the V gene TRBV25-1, with 11 bases identical to TRBD2. From germline, CDR1 is MGHDK and CDR2 SYGVNS. Trimming took 1 base from V and 10 from J; bases not matched to a gene: 3. The CDR3 covers 14 residues. The CDR3 DNA reads as TGTGCCAGCAGTGAATGGGGGACTAGCGGCGAGCAGTTCTTC. Translated: CASSEWGTSGEQFF.

The chain couples TRBV12-3 or TRBV12-4 to TRBJ1-2, with D possibly matching TRBD1 (6 bases). Trimming left V 5 bases short and J 5 bases short, with 18 bases between. This CDR3 is 15 amino acids long. The CDR3: CASSPAAGTPYGYTF. The CDR3 region has the DNA TGTGCCAGCAGTCCAGCGGCCGGGACACCTTATGGCTACACCTTC.

The V call is TRBV11-2, the J call TRBJ2-3; 11 bases agree with TRBD2. This CDR3 comprises 17 residues. From germline, CDR1 is SGHAT and CDR2 FQNNGV. V lost 5 bases, J lost 1 base, and 8 bases stayed unmatched. CDR3 amino acids: CASSVALLAGGTDTQYF. As DNA, the CDR3 is TGTGCCAGCAGCGTAGCCCTACTAGCGGGGGGCACAGATACGCAGTATTTT.

The sample holds a few counts of this clonotype. The chain employs TRBV7-2 and TRBJ2-7; 8 nucleotides match TRBD2. J gave up 3 bases and V 5 bases, and 12 bases lay outside the gene matches. The CDR3 length is 16 residues. Germline values: CDR1 SGHTA, CDR2 FQGNSA. CDR3 nucleotide sequence: TGTGCCAGCAGCCTCCTCGGGATAGCGGGATACTACGAGCAGTACGTC. Its translation is CASSLLGIAGYYEQYV.

V gene TRBV7-6 combines with J gene TRBJ1-5, with 7 bases matching TRBD1. CDR1 and CDR2 (germline): SGHVS, FNYEAQ. The CDR3 is made up of 14 amino acids. J gave up 5 bases and V 0 bases, and 1 base lay outside the gene matches. This CDR3 is CASSLAGQYQPQHF. The CDR3 DNA is TGTGCCAGCAGCTTAGCGGGACAGTATCAGCCCCAGCATTTT.

The V gene is TRBV7-2, the J gene TRBJ2-5; 8 nucleotides match TRBD1. J gave up 6 bases and V 4 bases, and 4 bases lay outside the gene matches. The germline V gene has CDR1 SGHTA and CDR2 FQGNSA. This CDR3 contains 13 residues. The CDR3 region has the DNA TGTGCCAGCAGCTCGGACAGGGAGAAGACCCAGTACTTC. This gives the protein CASSSDREKTQYF. The full variable domain, its missing parts supplied by reference TRBV7-2 and TRBJ2-5, is GAGVSQSPSNKVTEKGKDVELRCDPISGHTALYWYRQSLGQGLEFLIYFQGNSAPDKSGLPSDRFSAERTGGSVSTLTIQRTQQEDSAVYLCASSSDREKTQYFGPGTRLLVL.

V is TRBV10-3 and J is TRBJ2-7; D tentatively fits TRBD1 or TRBD2 (5 bases each). The CDR3 is 9 residues long. Deletions cut 10 bases from V and 6 bases from J, with 7 bases between. CDR1 and CDR2 (germline): ENHRY, SYGVKD. In nucleotides, the CDR3 is TGTGCCAAAGGGACCGAGCAGTACGTC. It is translated as CAKGTEQYV.

This chain links TRBV12-3 or TRBV12-4 with TRBJ2-3; 13 bases map to TRBD2. The CDR3 sequence is 15 residues long. V shed 6 bases, J shed 6 bases, and the junction held 6 bases outside the gene matches. The CDR3, as DNA: TGTGCCAGCAGAACGCCGGGACTAGCGGGGGATACGCAGTATTTT. Encoded protein: CASRTPGLAGDTQYF.

This chain connects TRBV12-3 or TRBV12-4 to TRBJ1-1, with no clear D. The CDR3 runs to 13 residues. V gave up 2 bases and J gave up 5 bases, with 9 bases separating them. Here the CDR3 DNA reads TGTGCCAGCAGTTTAAGGGTAGTAACTGAAGCTTTCTTT. Translation gives CASSLRVVTEAFF.

The chain recombines TRBV6-4 with TRBJ2-1, with 8 bases that match TRBD1. CDR1 and CDR2 (germline): MRHNA, SNTAGT. V was clipped by 4 bases and J by 7 bases; unmatched bases: 9. The CDR3 sequence is 15 residues long. The CDR3 nucleotides read TGTGCCAGCAGTGCTGGACAGGGCACGCGGAATGAGCAGTTCTTC. As protein: CASSAGQGTRNEQFF.

V is TRBV6-6 and J is TRBJ2-5, with TRBD1 matching over 9 bases. The CDR3 spans 14 residues. The V gene's germline CDR1 is MNHNY and CDR2 SVGAGI (reference sequence). The V gene end was trimmed by 5 bases and the J gene end by 4 bases; junction bases not matched to a gene: 5. CDR3: CASSIQGAGETQYF. The CDR3, as DNA: TGTGCCAGCAGTATACAGGGGGCGGGAGAGACCCAGTACTTC.

The chain employs TRBV7-2 and TRBJ1-2; 11 positions agree with TRBD1. Germline V lookup: CDR1 SGHTA, CDR2 FQGNSA. The CDR3 loop spans 15 amino acids. V lost 5 bases and J lost 5; bases outside the gene matches: 7. CDR3 nucleotides: TGTGCCAGCAGCCCTGGGACAGGGGGGTTGTATGGCTACACCTTC. This gives the protein CASSPGTGGLYGYTF.

V gene TRBV6-5 combines with J gene TRBJ1-1; no firm D call. In germline, CDR1 is MNHEY, CDR2 SVGAGI. The CDR3 loop spans 14 amino acids. The V gene lost 6 bases and the J gene lost 0 bases, with 11 bases spanning the gap. As DNA, the CDR3 is TGTGCCAGCAGGGCCCGAGTTCTGAACACTGAAGCTTTCTTT. Amino acid sequence: CASRARVLNTEAFF.

J is TRBJ1-2 and V is TRBV7-9; D gene unclear. CDR1 and CDR2 (germline): SEHNR, FQNEAQ (reference sequence). The V end was cut by 5 bases, the J end by 3 bases, with 10 bases between. The CDR3 totals 13 residues. The CDR3, as DNA: TGTGCCAGCAGCCGCGGGCCCCACTATGGCTACACCTTC. Protein sequence: CASSRGPHYGYTF.

J is TRBJ1-1 and V is TRBV5-6; D remains ambiguous. The germline V and J ends were trimmed by 1 base and 0 bases, with 13 bases remaining between them. This CDR3 comprises 16 residues. CDR1 and CDR2 from the germline V gene are SGHDT and YYEEEE. Written as DNA, the CDR3 is TGTGCCAGCAGCTTGTTGGATCTGGGGTTGAACACTGAAGCTTTCTTT. Amino acid sequence: CASSLLDLGLNTEAFF.

This clonotype was observed a few times. The genes are TRBV7-2 and TRBJ2-3; 7 bases fit TRBD1. V was pared by 6 bases and J by 1 base, with 7 bases of the junction left unmatched. The CDR3 extends over 15 amino acids. CDR1 SGHTA and CDR2 FQGNSA come from the germline V gene. The DNA of the CDR3 is TGTGCCAGCAGACTCGACAGGGTCGGCACAGATACGCAGTATTTT. Translated, it gives CASRLDRVGTDTQYF.

This clonotype was recorded many times. V is TRBV20-1 and J is TRBJ2-3, with D possibly TRBD2 on 6 matching bases. This CDR3 contains 13 residues. From germline, CDR1 is DFQATT and CDR2 SNEGSKA (reference sequence). V was shortened by 5 bases and J by 1 base, with 10 bases between the two germline ends. CDR3 in amino acids: CSAGEAGTDTQYF. CDR3 bases: TGCAGTGCTGGGGAGGCAGGCACAGATACGCAGTATTTT.

This chain joins TRBV7-6 and TRBJ2-5; D is undetermined. This CDR3 is 12 amino acids long. Looked up from germline, CDR1 is SGHVS and CDR2 is FNYEAQ. The V end was cut by 0 bases, the J end by 5 bases, with 4 bases between. Written as DNA, the CDR3 is TGTGCCAGCAGCTTAGCAATGGAGACCCAGTACTTC. Encoded protein: CASSLAMETQYF.

The chain is built from TRBV7-2 and TRBJ2-1; 7 bases align to TRBD2. The CDR3 totals 15 residues. V shed 2 bases and J 2 bases; nucleotides not matched to a gene: 3. The germline gives CDR1 SGHTA, CDR2 FQGNSA. This chain's CDR3 is CASSLMAGAYNEQFF. The CDR3, as DNA: TGTGCCAGCAGCTTAATGGCGGGGGCCTACAATGAGCAGTTCTTC.